These 7 T cell receptor beta chains originate from one sample sequenced in a study of cytomegalovirus exposure and HLA in healthy donors. PCR involved 60 Vbeta and 13 Jbeta primers. Sequencing was performed with immunoSEQ multiplex PCR; in TCRdb, only in-frame clones are kept and a portion is missing. The sample consists of just over 150,000 clones, roughly 80% of them appearing once. Sample: PBMCs. The receptor source for this set is a woman in her 40s in good health and CMV-seronegative.

The V call is TRBV2, the J call TRBJ1-2, with unresolved D. Germline CDR1 is SNHLY and CDR2 is FYNNEI. V lost 6 bases, J lost 8 bases, and 10 bases lay in between. This CDR3 region has 11 residues. The CDR3 region has the DNA TGTGCCAGCAGGGAGAGGATAGGCTACACCTTC. Translating gives CASRERIGYTF.

The rearrangement uses TRBV2 and TRBJ2-1, with a possible D match to TRBD2 (6 bases). CDR1 is SNHLY, CDR2 FYNNEI, per germline. V was shortened by 11 bases and J by 0 bases, with 20 bases between the two germline ends. The CDR3 is 16 residues long. For the CDR3, the DNA is TGTGCCGGAGACCCCGGGACTTCCAGCTCCTACAATGAGCAGTTCTTC. It yields the protein CAGDPGTSSSYNEQFF. Variable domain in full (rest from reference TRBV2 and TRBJ2-1): EPEVTQTPSHQVTQMGQEVILRCVPISNHLYFYWYRQILGQKVEFLVSFYNNEISEKSEIFDDQFSVERPDGSNFTLKIRSTKLEDSAMYFCAGDPGTSSSYNEQFFGPGTRLTVL.

CDR3 nucleotide sequence: TGTGCCAGCAGACCCCAGGGGAGGAACACTGAAGCTTTCTTT. Protein product: CASRPQGRNTEAFF. This chain uses TRBV6-5 with TRBJ1-1, with D possibly TRBD1 on 6 matching bases. Germline lookup yields CDR1 MNHEY and CDR2 SVGAGI. Trimming stripped 6 bases from V and 1 base from J, with 12 bases between. CDR3 size: 14 residues.

The chain has TRBV19 and TRBJ1-5; no clear D gene. This CDR3 has 14 residues. V lost 6 bases, J lost 7 bases, and 16 bases lay in between. Germline V CDR1 and CDR2: LNHDA, SQIVND (reference sequence). CDR3 sequence reads: CASRSQASGQPQHF. CDR3 DNA: TGTGCCAGTAGATCTCAGGCTTCGGGGCAGCCCCAGCATTTT.

The chain carries TRBV28 and TRBJ1-1, with TRBD1 as a possible D gene (6 bases). The CDR3 is 13 residues long. From germline, CDR1 is MDHEN and CDR2 SYDVKM. The CDR3 protein is CSSSTGLNTEAFF. CDR3 sequence (DNA): TGTTCTTCTAGTACAGGGTTGAACACTGAAGCTTTCTTT.

The chain links TRBV6-5 to TRBJ1-2; TRBD1 aligns across 7 bases. The germline CDR1 and CDR2 sequences are MNHEY and SVGAGI. CDR3 length equals 14 residues. V gave up 5 bases and J gave up 2 bases; unmatched junction bases: 5. In DNA form, the CDR3 reads TGTGCCAGCAGTCTATTAGGGGGCAACTATGGCTACACCTTC. This encodes CASSLLGGNYGYTF.

The rearrangement links TRBV11-2 to TRBJ1-2; D is unresolved. This CDR3 comprises 14 residues. V was trimmed by 0 bases and J by 7 bases, leaving 12 bases between them. CDR1 is SGHAT, CDR2 FQNNGV, per germline. Here the CDR3 reads CASSLERGHVGYTF. Here the CDR3 DNA reads TGTGCCAGCAGCTTAGAAAGAGGGCACGTTGGCTACACCTTC.